This T cell receptor (beta chain) was identified in a study of blood T cell repertoires in COVID-19. Across the study: Samples representing acute and convalescent COVID-19 were sourced from the United States, Italy and Spain. Sample material is recorded as cDNA or gDNA derived from T cells, B-cell-depleted T cells, or PBMCs.

As handled by the study authors: Cell counts per sample came from amplifying reference gene primers. Profiling relied on immunoSEQ multiplex PCR, and the TCRdb table lists in-frame clones only, not all of them. Clone size and V and J calls were adopted from that table, with D and trimming inferred from the DNA. The sample records a few hundred thousand clones, under 90% being singletons. V lost 5 bases, J lost 4 bases, and 7 bases stayed unmatched. There are 15 residues in the CDR3. Per germline, CDR1 SGHNT and CDR2 YENEEA. The source material was peripheral blood. The clonotype originates from a woman aged 60-70 years who had recovered from COVID-19. The rearrangement uses TRBV11-3 and TRBJ2-2; 7 bases are shared with TRBD1. The CDR3 sequence is CASSTTGMSTGELFF. The CDR3 DNA reads TGTGCCAGCAGCACGACAGGGATGAGCACCGGGGAGCTGTTTTTT.